This note documents a single T cell receptor beta chain sequence. In germline, CDR1 is LNHDA, CDR2 SQIVND (reference sequence). The CDR3 runs to 13 residues. V shed 7 bases, J shed 5 bases, and the junction held 5 bases outside the gene matches. Original processing methods: Amplifying reference gene primers gave estimates of nucleated cell counts. The method was immunoSEQ multiplex PCR; TCRdb's version includes in-frame clones alone and lacks a portion of them. D and trimming come from the DNA, and the V and J calls and clone size come from that table. The sample lists approximately 250,000 clones, 83% occurring once. These data originate in a study of blood T cell repertoires in COVID-19. Study background: COVID-19 samples, acute and convalescent, were from the United States, Italy and Spain. T cells, B-cell-depleted T cells, or PBMCs provided the cDNA or gDNA that served as material.

The source is a human donor in a cohort sampled during active COVID-19. Sequenced material: peripheral blood. V and J are TRBV19 and TRBJ2-5; 9 bases are a match to TRBD1. CDR3 nucleotide sequence: TGTGCCAGTACCCGGACAGGGGTTGAGACCCAGTACTTC. Amino acid sequence: CASTRTGVETQYF.